This T cell receptor beta chain was sequenced for a study of blood T cell repertoires in COVID-19. Study processing details: Estimated nucleated cell counts came from reference gene primer amplification. TCRdb keeps only in-frame clones here, not all; method: immunoSEQ multiplex PCR. D and trimming come from the DNA, and the V and J calls and clone size come from that table. The sample has hundreds of thousands of clones, more than 70% seen once. Germline CDR1 reads LGHDT; CDR2 reads YNNKEL (reference sequence). The CDR3 is 16 residues long. The trim removed 3 bases at V and 3 bases at J, leaving 9 bases unmatched. Seattle enrolled patients during active infection and tracked them longitudinally.

Sequenced: peripheral blood. This chain uses TRBV3-1 (or the pseudogene TRBV3-2) with TRBJ2-3, with TRBD2 matching 7 bases. This TCR was recovered from a woman aged 25 to 45 with COVID-19, enrolled during active disease. CDR3 amino acids: CASSHRARGETDTQYF. In DNA, the CDR3 is TGTGCCAGCAGCCACCGAGCCCGGGGGGAAACAGATACGCAGTATTTT.